A selection of T cell receptor beta chains follows, all from one sample in a study of shared clonotypes between healthy human individuals. Libraries were prepared by immunoSEQ multiplex PCR; TCRdb keeps only in-frame clonotypes and omits some of them. The table lists approximately 470,000 clones, over 75% of them singletons. Sequenced sample: PBMCs. The receptors stem from a woman in her forties in good health. Some clones in this sample may be carry-over from other donors' samples. Both conserved end residues are part of each CDR3. The D gene is left open where the match is weak. Size is stated for part of the rows, as once, few or many counts, or as a class when the clone is expanded.

d_gene: TRBD1
j_gene: TRBJ2-5
v_gene: TRBV5-1
abundance: NA
CDR3nt: TGCGCCAGCAGCACTGGGGACAGTACAGAGACCCAGTACTTC
CDR3aa: CASSTGDSTETQYF

d_gene: TRBD1
j_gene: TRBJ1-4
v_gene: TRBV4-1
abundance: NA
CDR3nt: TGCGCCAGCAGCCAAGACCCCCCCGGGACAGTGAATGAAAAACTGTTTTTT
CDR3aa: CASSQDPPGTVNEKLFF

d_gene: NA
j_gene: TRBJ2-3
v_gene: TRBV27
abundance: NA
CDR3nt: TGTGCCAGCATCTTGGGGGGTACGCAGTATTTT
CDR3aa: CASILGGTQYF

d_gene: TRBD2
j_gene: TRBJ2-1
v_gene: TRBV29-1
abundance: NA
CDR3nt: TGCAGCGTTGGAGATACTAGCGGGGGGAGCTCCTACAATGAGCAGTTCTTC
CDR3aa: CSVGDTSGGSSYNEQFF

d_gene: TRBD2
j_gene: TRBJ2-3
v_gene: TRBV7-2
abundance: many
CDR3nt: TGTGCCAGCAGCTTAGTATCTAGCGGGAGGGGAGAAGTCGCAGATACGCAGTATTTT
CDR3aa: CASSLVSSGRGEVADTQYF

d_gene: NA
j_gene: TRBJ1-3
v_gene: TRBV7-2
abundance: few
CDR3nt: TGTGCCAGCAGCTTAAGAACAGGCGAACCCCACTCTGGAAACACCATATATTTT
CDR3aa: CASSLRTGEPHSGNTIYF

d_gene: TRBD2
j_gene: TRBJ2-5
v_gene: TRBV2
abundance: NA
CDR3nt: TGTGCCAGCACCAGACTAGCGGCCCAAGAGACCCAGTACTTC
CDR3aa: CASTRLAAQETQYF

d_gene: NA
j_gene: TRBJ2-3
v_gene: TRBV28
abundance: NA
CDR3nt: TGTGCCAGCAGTTCCCACATTAGCACAGATACGCAGTATTTT
CDR3aa: CASSSHISTDTQYF

d_gene: NA
j_gene: TRBJ2-5
v_gene: TRBV27
abundance: many
CDR3nt: TGTGCCAGCAGTTTACGGCCCCCGGGGGCCCAGTACTTC
CDR3aa: CASSLRPPGAQYF

d_gene: NA
j_gene: TRBJ2-1
v_gene: TRBV7-8
abundance: NA
CDR3nt: TGTGCCAGCAGTCGCCTGGATGAGCAGTTCTTC
CDR3aa: CASSRLDEQFF

d_gene: TRBD1
j_gene: TRBJ2-7
v_gene: TRBV5-4
abundance: NA
CDR3nt: TGTGCCAGCAGCCGGGACAGGAGCTCCTACGAGCAGTACTTC
CDR3aa: CASSRDRSSYEQYF

d_gene: NA
j_gene: TRBJ1-3
v_gene: TRBV6-5
abundance: NA
CDR3nt: TGTGCCAGCGGACGACATAACTCTGGAAACACCATATATTTT
CDR3aa: CASGRHNSGNTIYF

d_gene: NA
j_gene: TRBJ2-3
v_gene: TRBV5-1
abundance: few
CDR3nt: TGCGCCAGCAGGGTGAGCACAGATACGCAGTATTTT
CDR3aa: CASRVSTDTQYF

d_gene: NA
j_gene: TRBJ1-1
v_gene: TRBV7-8
abundance: NA
CDR3nt: TGTGCCAGCAGCTTAGCGGAGACTCAGGGGACTGAAGCTTTCTTT
CDR3aa: CASSLAETQGTEAFF

d_gene: TRBD1
j_gene: TRBJ2-3
v_gene: TRBV6-5
abundance: NA
CDR3nt: TGTGCCAGCAGCCGCGGACAGGCGATCACAGATACGCAGTATTTT
CDR3aa: CASSRGQAITDTQYF

d_gene: TRBD1
j_gene: TRBJ2-7
v_gene: TRBV7-3
abundance: NA
CDR3nt: TGTGCCAGCAGCTTAGGGACAGGGGGAAACGAGCAGTACTTC
CDR3aa: CASSLGTGGNEQYF

d_gene: TRBD2
j_gene: TRBJ2-1
v_gene: TRBV5-4
abundance: NA
CDR3nt: TGTGCCAGCAGCCCGACTAGCGGGGGAAACAATGAGCAGTTCTTC
CDR3aa: CASSPTSGGNNEQFF

d_gene: TRBD1
j_gene: TRBJ2-3
v_gene: TRBV27
abundance: NA
CDR3nt: TGTGCCAGCAGTTACTTGGGACAGGGAACAGATACGCAGTATTTT
CDR3aa: CASSYLGQGTDTQYF

d_gene: TRBD1
j_gene: TRBJ2-2
v_gene: TRBV5-1
abundance: NA
CDR3nt: TGCGCCAGCACCGGGACAGATATAAACACCGGGGAGCTGTTTTTT
CDR3aa: CASTGTDINTGELFF

d_gene: NA
j_gene: TRBJ2-1
v_gene: TRBV7-3
abundance: once
CDR3nt: TGTGCCAGCAGTCAAGGGGCCAGCTCCTACAATGAGCAGTTCTTC
CDR3aa: CASSQGASSYNEQFF

d_gene: NA
j_gene: TRBJ2-2
v_gene: TRBV7-2
abundance: NA
CDR3nt: TGTGCCAGCAAAAGCTATTCCACCGGGGAGCTGTTTTTT
CDR3aa: CASKSYSTGELFF

d_gene: NA
j_gene: TRBJ1-1
v_gene: TRBV5-1
abundance: NA
CDR3nt: TGCGCCAGCAGCTTGCGGGGAACCAACACTGAAGCTTTCTTT
CDR3aa: CASSLRGTNTEAFF

d_gene: NA
j_gene: TRBJ1-2
v_gene: TRBV7-3
abundance: NA
CDR3nt: TGTGCCAGCAGCGAAGGACAGCGCTATGGCTACACCTTC
CDR3aa: CASSEGQRYGYTF

d_gene: NA
j_gene: TRBJ1-1
v_gene: TRBV28
abundance: few
CDR3nt: TGTGCCAGCAGTGTTGACATATCTGAAGCTTTCTTT
CDR3aa: CASSVDISEAFF

d_gene: TRBD2
j_gene: TRBJ2-7
v_gene: TRBV10-3
abundance: NA
CDR3nt: TGTGCCATCAGGGGACTAGCGGGAGAGTCAAGCGAGCAGTACTTC
CDR3aa: CAIRGLAGESSEQYF

d_gene: NA
j_gene: TRBJ1-1
v_gene: TRBV30
abundance: NA
CDR3nt: TGTGCCTGGAGTCGTGGGATGAACACTGAAGCTTTCTTT
CDR3aa: CAWSRGMNTEAFF

d_gene: TRBD1
j_gene: TRBJ1-5
v_gene: TRBV10-3
abundance: NA
CDR3nt: TGTGCCATCAGTGAGGGAAGGGGGCAGGGTCAGCCCCAGCATTTT
CDR3aa: CAISEGRGQGQPQHF

d_gene: TRBD2
j_gene: TRBJ2-5
v_gene: TRBV29-1
abundance: few
CDR3nt: TGCAGCGTACCAACTGGGACAGAAAGACTAGCGGGAGGGGAGACCCAGTACTTC
CDR3aa: CSVPTGTERLAGGETQYF

d_gene: TRBD2
j_gene: TRBJ2-7
v_gene: TRBV27
abundance: NA
CDR3nt: TGTGCCAGCAGTCCCCGAAGCGGGAGGGGGAACTACGAGCAGTACTTC
CDR3aa: CASSPRSGRGNYEQYF

d_gene: TRBD2
j_gene: TRBJ2-7
v_gene: TRBV2
abundance: NA
CDR3nt: TGTGCCAGCTCTCAAGCGGGAGAAGACGAGCAGTACTTC
CDR3aa: CASSQAGEDEQYF

d_gene: NA
j_gene: TRBJ2-6
v_gene: TRBV12-5
abundance: NA
CDR3nt: TGTGCTAGTGGCAACTCTGGGGCCAACGTCCTGACTTTC
CDR3aa: CASGNSGANVLTF

d_gene: NA
j_gene: TRBJ1-2
v_gene: TRBV7-9
abundance: NA
CDR3nt: TGTGCCAGCAGCCGTTCACAGGGATATGGCTACACCTTC
CDR3aa: CASSRSQGYGYTF

d_gene: TRBD1
j_gene: TRBJ2-7
v_gene: TRBV11-2
abundance: NA
CDR3nt: TGTGCCAGCAGCCCGCTAAGGGACAGGGCCTCAAGGGAGCAGTACTTC
CDR3aa: CASSPLRDRASREQYF

d_gene: NA
j_gene: TRBJ1-4
v_gene: TRBV28
abundance: NA
CDR3nt: TGTGCCAGCGGAGGGGGGTTCGGGGAAAAACTGTTTTTT
CDR3aa: CASGGGFGEKLFF

d_gene: TRBD1
j_gene: TRBJ1-1
v_gene: TRBV10-2
abundance: NA
CDR3nt: TGCGCCAGCAGATCCCGGGACAGGGAGTTGGGCACTGAAGCTTTCTTT
CDR3aa: CASRSRDRELGTEAFF

d_gene: NA
j_gene: TRBJ2-7
v_gene: TRBV27
abundance: NA
CDR3nt: TGTGCCAGCAGTTCTAACAGGGTCCCCTACGAGCAGTACTTC
CDR3aa: CASSSNRVPYEQYF

d_gene: NA
j_gene: TRBJ2-5
v_gene: TRBV11-2
abundance: NA
CDR3nt: TGTGCCAGCAGCTTAAGCTCCGGGAGAGAGACCCAGTACTTC
CDR3aa: CASSLSSGRETQYF

d_gene: NA
j_gene: TRBJ1-1
v_gene: TRBV7-2
abundance: NA
CDR3nt: TGTGCCAGCAGCTTTAGAGGATTGAACACTGAAGCTTTCTTT
CDR3aa: CASSFRGLNTEAFF

d_gene: NA
j_gene: TRBJ2-2
v_gene: TRBV9
abundance: NA
CDR3nt: TGTGCCAGCAGCGTAGGCTCGTCAGGGAACACCGGGGAGCTGTTTTTT
CDR3aa: CASSVGSSGNTGELFF

d_gene: NA
j_gene: TRBJ1-2
v_gene: TRBV11-2
abundance: NA
CDR3nt: TGTGCCAGCAGCTTAAACACCGGCCCCTATGGCTACACCTTC
CDR3aa: CASSLNTGPYGYTF

d_gene: NA
j_gene: TRBJ2-5
v_gene: TRBV2
abundance: NA
CDR3nt: TGTGCCAGCACTAGGACCCCAGAGACCCAGTACTTC
CDR3aa: CASTRTPETQYF

d_gene: TRBD2
j_gene: TRBJ2-1
v_gene: TRBV5-1
abundance: NA
CDR3nt: TGCGCCAGCAGCCAAGATATAGCGGGATGGGGCAATGAGCAGTTCTTC
CDR3aa: CASSQDIAGWGNEQFF

d_gene: NA
j_gene: TRBJ2-7
v_gene: TRBV19
abundance: few
CDR3nt: TGTGCCAGTAGTTACCGGGACGATGAGCAGTACTTC
CDR3aa: CASSYRDDEQYF

d_gene: NA
j_gene: TRBJ2-7
v_gene: TRBV19
abundance: many
CDR3nt: TGTGCCAGTAGTATCGAGGGCCACTCCTACGAGCAGTACTTC
CDR3aa: CASSIEGHSYEQYF

d_gene: NA
j_gene: TRBJ1-1
v_gene: TRBV18
abundance: NA
CDR3nt: TGTGCCAGCTCACCACTTCCGGGAGGGAACACTGAAGCTTTCTTT
CDR3aa: CASSPLPGGNTEAFF

d_gene: TRBD1
j_gene: TRBJ2-3
v_gene: TRBV11-2
abundance: NA
CDR3nt: TGTGCCAGCAGCTTTTGGACAGGGGGCGCAGATACGCAGTATTTT
CDR3aa: CASSFWTGGADTQYF